These 29 T cell receptor beta chains originate from one sample sequenced in a study of cytomegalovirus exposure and HLA in healthy donors (dated by TCRdb to about 2017). Libraries were made using the immunoSEQ multiplex PCR assay. For the multiplex PCR, a mixture combining 60 forward primers for TCR Vbeta segments and 13 reverse primers for TCR Jbeta segments was used. TCRdb carries this immuneACCESS record with in-frame sequences only. Its versions omit some clonotypes, under half of them owing to an unresolved V gene in the studies checked, with the rest unexplained. This sample is represented by approximately 150,000 clones; roughly 73% of them were singletons. The top ten hold about 3% of the sample. Specimen: PBMCs. The source of these receptors is a man aged 35 to 55 in good health and CMV-seronegative.

The chain carries TRBV11-2 and TRBJ2-1, with 15 bases lining up with TRBD2. CDR1 is SGHAT and CDR2 is FQNNGV in the germline V gene. After removal of 4 bases from V and 7 bases from J, the junction contained 8 bases not matched to a gene. This CDR3 has 17 residues. CDR3 bases: TGTGCCAGCAGCTCGGGACTAGCGGGGGGCCGAGGGAATGAGCAGTTCTTC. Protein sequence: CASSSGLAGGRGNEQFF.

This chain joins TRBV5-4 and TRBJ2-1; the match to TRBD1 covers 8 bases. Germline-derived CDR1 and CDR2 are SGHNT and YYREEE (reference sequence). This CDR3 region has 15 residues. With 4 bases clipped from V and 6 bases from J, the junction kept 9 bases outside the gene matches. CDR3 amino acids: CASSPDRGNRNEQFF. The CDR3 DNA reads TGTGCCAGCAGCCCAGACAGGGGAAATCGCAATGAGCAGTTCTTC.

The chain carries TRBV2 and TRBJ2-7, with a possible D match to TRBD1 (6 bases). The CDR3 contains 13 residues. Germline V CDR1 and CDR2: SNHLY, FYNNEI. Trimming took 4 bases from V and 2 from J, leaving 9 bases between them. This CDR3 reads CASSGGLTYEQYF. CDR3 DNA: TGTGCCAGCAGTGGGGGGCTAACCTACGAGCAGTACTTC. The whole variable domain, remainder taken from reference TRBV2 and TRBJ2-7, is EPEVTQTPSHQVTQMGQEVILRCVPISNHLYFYWYRQILGQKVEFLVSFYNNEISEKSEIFDDQFSVERPDGSNFTLKIRSTKLEDSAMYFCASSGGLTYEQYFGPGTRLTVT.

The J gene is TRBJ1-1, the V gene TRBV7-8, with D perhaps TRBD1 (6 bases). CDR1 and CDR2 from the germline V gene are SGHVS and FQNEAQ. V gave up 5 bases and J gave up 11 bases, with 24 bases separating them. The CDR3 has 15 residues. This CDR3 reads CASSVTVQGWVSAFF. The CDR3 coding sequence is TGTGCCAGCAGCGTAACGGTACAGGGTTGGGTTTCGGCTTTCTTT.

The V call is TRBV7-9, the J call TRBJ1-3; 11 bases are a match to TRBD1. V shed 3 bases, J shed 8 bases, and the junction held 3 bases outside the gene matches. Germline V gene lookup returns CDR1 SEHNR and CDR2 FQNEAQ (reference sequence). CDR3 length: 14 amino acids. Here the CDR3 DNA reads TGTGCCAGCAGCTTGGGACAGGGGGTATACACCATATATTTT. The encoded protein is CASSLGQGVYTIYF.

The chain combines TRBV30 with TRBJ1-6, with 7 nucleotides matching TRBD1. From germline, CDR1 is GTSNPN and CDR2 SVGIG (reference sequence). Losses at the gene ends were 8 bases for V and 1 base for J; bases not matched to a gene: 5. This CDR3 contains 14 residues. In DNA form, the CDR3 reads TGTGCCAGCAAGGGGGCATCCTATAATTCACCCCTCCACTTT. This codes for CASKGASYNSPLHF.

This chain links TRBV5-1 with TRBJ1-1, with 11 positions matching TRBD1. The CDR3 runs to 16 residues. Trimming removed 2 bases from V and 1 base from J; junction bases left unmatched: 4. Germline V CDR1 and CDR2: SGHRS, YFSETQ. The CDR3 DNA is TGCGCCAGCAGCTTCGGACAGGGGGCGGGGAACACTGAAGCTTTCTTT. Its protein is CASSFGQGAGNTEAFF. The full variable domain, rest sourced from reference TRBV5-1 and TRBJ1-1, is KAGVTQTPRYLIKTRGQQVTLSCSPISGHRSVSWYQQTPGQGLQFLFEYFSETQRNKGNFPGRFSGRQFSNSRSEMNVSTLELGDSALYLCASSFGQGAGNTEAFFGQGTRLTVV.

The CDR3 loop is CASSDGRGLNGYTF. The CDR3 nucleotides are TGTGCCAGCAGTGATGGCAGGGGATTAAATGGCTACACCTTC. The chain is built from TRBV27 and TRBJ1-2; D is possibly TRBD1 (6 bases). Germline V gene sequence: CDR1 MNHEY, CDR2 SMNVEV (reference sequence). The length of the CDR3 is 14 residues. With 5 bases removed from V and 6 bases from J, the gap between germline ends came to 16 bases.

The chain combines TRBV18 with TRBJ1-1; 7 nucleotides align to TRBD1. J lost 11 bases, V lost 0 bases, and 21 bases had no gene match. In germline, CDR1 is KGHSH, CDR2 LQKENI. This CDR3 is 18 amino acids long. CDR3 residues: CASSPPIGSGGIPGMAFF. Here the CDR3 DNA reads TGTGCCAGCTCACCACCGATCGGGTCAGGGGGAATTCCAGGGATGGCTTTCTTT.

The chain joins TRBV5-6 to TRBJ1-2; 7 bases agree with TRBD1. Germline-derived CDR1 and CDR2 are SGHDT and YYEEEE. V shed 0 bases and J 2 bases; nucleotides not matched to a gene: 7. This CDR3 comprises 16 residues. The CDR3 nucleotides read TGTGCCAGCAGCTTGGCTTGGGACAGCGACAACTATGGCTACACCTTC. The encoded protein is CASSLAWDSDNYGYTF.

The rearrangement joins TRBV6-6 to TRBJ2-7, with 7 bases matching TRBD1. V lost 0 bases, J lost 2 bases, and 1 base stayed unmatched. The germline gives CDR1 MNHNY, CDR2 SVGAGI (reference sequence). The CDR3 spans 14 residues. This CDR3 is CASSYSGTAYEQYF. The CDR3 coding sequence is TGTGCCAGCAGTTACTCCGGGACAGCCTACGAGCAGTACTTC.

This chain uses TRBV2 with TRBJ1-4, with TRBD1 matching 7 bases. This CDR3 contains 15 residues. With 4 bases clipped from V and 5 bases from J, the junction kept 7 bases outside the gene matches. Germline V gene data show CDR1 as SNHLY and CDR2 as FYNNEI. Here the CDR3 reads CASSGQGQPNEKLFF. Here the CDR3 DNA reads TGTGCCAGCAGTGGCCAGGGACAGCCAAATGAAAAACTGTTTTTT.

This chain joins TRBV19 and TRBJ1-1, with 9 bases aligning to TRBD1. CDR1 is LNHDA and CDR2 is SQIVND in the germline V gene (reference sequence). This CDR3 has 13 residues. With V trimmed by 6 bases and J by 5 bases, 4 bases remained unmatched. The CDR3 protein is CASSIQGATEAFF. CDR3 in DNA: TGTGCCAGTAGCATACAGGGGGCAACTGAAGCTTTCTTT.

The gene calls are TRBV5-1 and TRBJ1-2; 10 nucleotides agree with TRBD1. V gave up 4 bases and J gave up 4 bases; unmatched junction bases: 4. Germline V gene lookup returns CDR1 SGHRS and CDR2 YFSETQ. The CDR3 loop spans 14 amino acids. CDR3 amino acids: CASSATGGSYGYTF. The CDR3 DNA reads as TGCGCCAGCAGCGCGACAGGGGGCAGCTATGGCTACACCTTC.

V usage is TRBV6-4 and J usage is TRBJ2-7, with 7 bases that match TRBD1. V lost 2 bases and J lost 1; bases outside the gene matches: 14. The CDR3 consists of 18 residues. CDR1 MRHNA and CDR2 SNTAGT come from the germline V gene. In nucleotides, the CDR3 is TGTGCCAGCAGTGACGTTCCCCCGCGACAGGGTACGTCCTACGAGCAGTACTTC. This codes for CASSDVPPRQGTSYEQYF.

The rearrangement joins TRBV7-8 to TRBJ2-5, with a weak D call TRBD1 (5 bases). Germline-derived CDR1 and CDR2 are SGHVS and FQNEAQ. CDR3 length: 15 amino acids. V was pared by 0 bases and J by 2 bases, with 10 bases between. The CDR3 coding sequence is TGTGCCAGCAGCTTAGCGGCAGGGTGGCAAGAGACCCAGTACTTC. Its translation is CASSLAAGWQETQYF.

This chain links TRBV27 with TRBJ1-6; D gene ambiguous. Germline CDR1 is MNHEY and CDR2 is SMNVEV (reference sequence). This CDR3 is 17 amino acids long. Trimming shortened V by 2 bases and J by 7 bases, and 18 bases separated the two germline ends. This chain's CDR3 is CASSLNPSGSGNSPLHF. The CDR3 region has the DNA TGTGCCAGCAGTTTAAACCCCTCGGGCTCGGGAAATTCACCCCTCCACTTT.

As DNA, the CDR3 is TGTGCCAGCAGCTTGATGGGGGGACCCTGGGGCTACACCTTC. Protein: CASSLMGGPWGYTF. This chain connects TRBV5-8 to TRBJ1-2; tentative D call: TRBD1 (5 bases). The germline V gene has CDR1 SGHTS and CDR2 YDEGEE. The CDR3 covers 14 residues. V was clipped by 1 base and J by 8 bases, with 15 bases between them. Based on the CDR3 plus reference TRBV5-8 and TRBJ1-2, the full variable domain is EAGVTQSPTHLIKTRGQQATLRCSPISGHTSVYWYQQALGLGLQFLLWYDEGEERNRGNFPPRFSGRQFPNYSSELNVNALELEDSALYLCASSLMGGPWGYTFGSGTRLTVV.

The genes are TRBV9 and TRBJ2-5; TRBD2 is a possible D gene (7 bases). With 2 bases removed from V and 7 bases from J, the gap between germline ends came to 18 bases. The CDR3 runs to 15 residues. Looked up from germline, CDR1 is SGDLS and CDR2 is YYNGEE. CDR3 in amino acids: CASSVEVGEGGTQYF. For the CDR3, the DNA is TGTGCCAGCAGCGTCGAAGTCGGGGAGGGGGGGACCCAGTACTTC.

The rearrangement uses TRBV6-4 and TRBJ2-1; TRBD1 matches at 8 bases. Unmatched junction bases numbered 10, after V lost 3 bases and J lost 9 bases. The CDR3 contains 15 residues. Per germline, CDR1 MRHNA and CDR2 SNTAGT. This CDR3 is CASSEVGQGFAEQFF. The DNA for the CDR3 is TGTGCCAGCAGTGAAGTCGGACAGGGTTTCGCTGAGCAGTTCTTC.

This clone was counted a few times. The rearrangement joins TRBV4-2 to TRBJ2-2; D gene uncertain. Germline lookup yields CDR1 LGHNA and CDR2 YNFKEQ. The CDR3 length is 16 residues. V was pared by 3 bases and J by 0 bases, with 11 bases between. Written as DNA, the CDR3 is TGTGCCAGCAGCCAGCGCGCACAGACGAACACCGGGGAGCTGTTTTTT. It translates to CASSQRAQTNTGELFF.

The V and J genes are TRBV21-1 and TRBJ2-7; the listed D gene, TRBD2, was not tested against the DNA. TRBV21-1 is recorded as a pseudogene. The length of the CDR3 is 17 residues. The CDR3 protein is CASSRGGAGSRPYEQYF. In DNA, the CDR3 is TGTGCCAGCAGCAGGGGAGGAGCGGGGTCTCGTCCTTACGAGCAGTACTTC.

The chain links TRBV19 to TRBJ2-1; 13 bases agree with TRBD2. This CDR3 is built from 17 residues. J gave up 0 bases and V 6 bases, and 5 bases lay outside the gene matches. Germline CDR1 and CDR2: LNHDA and SQIVND (reference sequence). The DNA of the CDR3 is TGTGCCAGTAGCTGGACTAGCGGGGGACGCTCCTACAATGAGCAGTTCTTC. It specifies CASSWTSGGRSYNEQFF.

The chain combines TRBV15 with TRBJ2-2; no reliable D call. This CDR3 spans 12 amino acids. Germline CDR1 LNHNV, CDR2 YYDKDF (reference sequence). V was shortened by 4 bases and J by 2 bases, with 2 bases between the two germline ends. DNA of the CDR3: TGTGCCACCAGCACAAACACCGGGGAGCTGTTTTTT. It encodes CATSTNTGELFF. The complete variable domain, with remaining parts taken from reference TRBV15 and TRBJ2-2, reads DAMVIQNPRYQVTQFGKPVTLSCSQTLNHNVMYWYQQKSSQAPKLLFHYYDKDFNNEADTPDNFQSRRPNTSFCFLDIRSPGLGDTAMYLCATSTNTGELFFGEGSRLTVL.

V usage is TRBV5-4 and J usage is TRBJ1-2, with D unclear. Trimming stripped 0 bases from V and 6 bases from J, with 9 bases between. Germline-derived CDR1 and CDR2 are SGHNT and YYREEE (reference sequence). The CDR3 covers 13 residues. This chain's CDR3 is CASSLGRQDGYTF. CDR3 bases: TGTGCCAGCAGCTTGGGCCGACAAGATGGCTACACCTTC.

This chain links TRBV5-1 with TRBJ2-4; TRBD2 matches 16 bases. Unmatched junction bases numbered 6, after V lost 2 bases and J lost 7 bases. The CDR3 consists of 17 residues. Germline loops: CDR1 SGHRS, CDR2 YFSETQ. For the CDR3, the DNA is TGCGCCAGCAGCTTACCGGGACTAGCGGGGGGGCCGAACATTCAGTACTTC. The encoded protein is CASSLPGLAGGPNIQYF.

DNA for the CDR3: TGTGCCAGCAGTTACTTCTCGTGGGGAGGGCTTGGCTACACCTTC. Translated, it gives CASSYFSWGGLGYTF. The J gene is TRBJ1-2, the V gene TRBV6-5, with no clear D. Per the germline V gene, CDR1 is MNHEY and CDR2 is SVGAGI. This CDR3 contains 15 residues. Trimming cost V 1 base and J 7 bases, with 16 bases left between them.

This clone was counted between two and nine times. V usage is TRBV10-2 and J usage is TRBJ2-7; D perhaps matches TRBD2 (7 bases). The CDR3 is 15 amino acids. Germline CDR1 is WSHSY and CDR2 is SAAADI. V was clipped by 2 bases and J by 0 bases, with 11 bases between them. In DNA form, the CDR3 reads TGCGCCAGCAGTGAGGAGGGGGGGGCCTCCTACGAGCAGTACTTC. Its protein is CASSEEGGASYEQYF.

This clone turned up a few times. J is TRBJ1-2 and V is TRBV4-1; D possibly corresponds to TRBD1 (6 bases). The CDR3 is 16 residues long. CDR1 is MGHRA, CDR2 YSYEKL, per germline. Trimming took off 1 base at V and 2 bases at J, with 14 bases between the two ends. The CDR3 sequence: CASSQGGTTGNYGYTF. CDR3 coding DNA: TGCGCCAGCAGCCAAGGGGGCACTACAGGGAACTATGGCTACACCTTC.